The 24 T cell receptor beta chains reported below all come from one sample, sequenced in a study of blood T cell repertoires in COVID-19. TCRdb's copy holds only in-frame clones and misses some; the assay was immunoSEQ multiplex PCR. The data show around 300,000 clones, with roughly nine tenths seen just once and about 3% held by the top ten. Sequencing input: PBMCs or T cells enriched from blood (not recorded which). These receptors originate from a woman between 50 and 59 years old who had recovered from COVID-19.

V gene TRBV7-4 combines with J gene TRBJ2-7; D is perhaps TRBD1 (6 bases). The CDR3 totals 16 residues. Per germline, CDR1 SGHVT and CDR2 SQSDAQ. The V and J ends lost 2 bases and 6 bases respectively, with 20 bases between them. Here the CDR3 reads CASSLRRTASPCEQYF. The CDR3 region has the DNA TGTGCCAGCAGCTTAAGAAGGACAGCCTCTCCGTGCGAGCAGTACTTC.

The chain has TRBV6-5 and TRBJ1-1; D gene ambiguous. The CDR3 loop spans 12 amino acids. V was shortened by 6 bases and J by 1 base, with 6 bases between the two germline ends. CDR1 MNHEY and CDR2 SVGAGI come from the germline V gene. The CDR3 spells CASRNRNTEAFF. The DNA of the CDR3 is TGTGCCAGCAGAAACAGGAACACTGAAGCTTTCTTT.

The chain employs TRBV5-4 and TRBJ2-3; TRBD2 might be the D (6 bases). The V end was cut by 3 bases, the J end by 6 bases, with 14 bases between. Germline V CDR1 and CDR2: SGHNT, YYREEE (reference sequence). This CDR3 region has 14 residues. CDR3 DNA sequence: TGTGCCAGCAGCTCCCCGACTAGGGACGATACGCAGTATTTT. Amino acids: CASSSPTRDDTQYF.

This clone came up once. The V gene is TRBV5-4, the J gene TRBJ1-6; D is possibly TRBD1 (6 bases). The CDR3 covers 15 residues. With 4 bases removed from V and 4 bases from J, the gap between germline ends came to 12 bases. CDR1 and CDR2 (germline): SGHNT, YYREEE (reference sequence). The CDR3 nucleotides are TGTGCCAGCAGCCAGGGGACAAGGTATAATTCACCCCTCCACTTT. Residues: CASSQGTRYNSPLHF. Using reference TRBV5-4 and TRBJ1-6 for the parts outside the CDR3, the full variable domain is ETGVTQSPTHLIKTRGQQVTLRCSSQSGHNTVSWYQQALGQGPQFIFQYYREEENGRGNFPPRFSGLQFPNYSSELNVNALELDDSALYLCASSQGTRYNSPLHFGNGTRLTVT.

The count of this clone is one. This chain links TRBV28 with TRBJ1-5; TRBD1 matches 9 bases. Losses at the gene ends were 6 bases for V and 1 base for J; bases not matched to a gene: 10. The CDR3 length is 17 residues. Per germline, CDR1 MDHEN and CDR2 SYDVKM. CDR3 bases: TGTGCCAGCAGACCCATACAGGGGGCGGGGAGCAATCAGCCCCAGCATTTT. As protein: CASRPIQGAGSNQPQHF.

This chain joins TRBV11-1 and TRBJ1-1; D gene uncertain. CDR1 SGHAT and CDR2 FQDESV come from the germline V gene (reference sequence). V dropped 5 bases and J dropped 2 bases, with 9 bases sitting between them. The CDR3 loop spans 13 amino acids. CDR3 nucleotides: TGTGCCAGCAGCCGCGGAGAAAACACTGAAGCTTTCTTT. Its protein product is CASSRGENTEAFF.

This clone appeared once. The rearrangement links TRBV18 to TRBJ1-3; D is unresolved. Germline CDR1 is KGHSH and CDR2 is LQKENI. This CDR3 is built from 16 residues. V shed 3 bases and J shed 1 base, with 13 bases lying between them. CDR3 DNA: TGTGCCAGCTCACCCCAACTCGGGAATTCTGGAAACACCATATATTTT. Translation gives CASSPQLGNSGNTIYF.

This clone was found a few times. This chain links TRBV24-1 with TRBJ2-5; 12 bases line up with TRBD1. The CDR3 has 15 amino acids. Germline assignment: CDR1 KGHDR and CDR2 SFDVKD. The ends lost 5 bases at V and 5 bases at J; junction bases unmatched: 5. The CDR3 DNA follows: TGTGCCACCAGTGCGGGACAGGGGGCTCGGGAGACCCAGTACTTC. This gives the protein CATSAGQGARETQYF.

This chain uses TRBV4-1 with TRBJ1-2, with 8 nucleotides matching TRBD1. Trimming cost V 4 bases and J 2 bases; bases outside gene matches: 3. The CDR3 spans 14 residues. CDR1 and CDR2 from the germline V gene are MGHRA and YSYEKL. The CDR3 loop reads CASSPWTGNYGYTF. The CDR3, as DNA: TGCGCCAGCAGCCCCTGGACAGGGAACTATGGCTACACCTTC.

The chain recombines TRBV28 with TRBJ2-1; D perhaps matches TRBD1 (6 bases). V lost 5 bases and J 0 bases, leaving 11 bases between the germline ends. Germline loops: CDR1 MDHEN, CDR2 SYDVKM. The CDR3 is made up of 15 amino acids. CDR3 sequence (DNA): TGTGCCAGCAGTGTCACAGGGACCTCCTACAATGAGCAGTTCTTC. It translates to CASSVTGTSYNEQFF.

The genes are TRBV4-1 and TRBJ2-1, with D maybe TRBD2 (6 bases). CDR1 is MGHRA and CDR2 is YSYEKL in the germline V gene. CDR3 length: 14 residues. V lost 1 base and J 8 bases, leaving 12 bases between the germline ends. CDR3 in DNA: TGCGCCAGCAGCCAAGCGGGAGTATTCGATGAGCAGTTCTTC. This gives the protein CASSQAGVFDEQFF.

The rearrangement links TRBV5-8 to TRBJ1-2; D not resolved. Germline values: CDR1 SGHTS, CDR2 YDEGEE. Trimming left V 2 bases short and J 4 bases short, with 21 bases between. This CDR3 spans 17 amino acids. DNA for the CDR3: TGTGCCAGCAGCTTTAAAATATTGGGAGGCTCTCCCTATGGCTACACCTTC. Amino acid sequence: CASSFKILGGSPYGYTF.

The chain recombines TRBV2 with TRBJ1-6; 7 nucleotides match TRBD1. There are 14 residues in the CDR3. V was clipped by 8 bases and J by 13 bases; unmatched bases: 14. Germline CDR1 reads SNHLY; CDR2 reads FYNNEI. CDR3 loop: CASGGYRGVTPLHF. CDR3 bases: TGTGCCAGCGGGGGATACAGGGGCGTTACCCCCCTCCACTTT. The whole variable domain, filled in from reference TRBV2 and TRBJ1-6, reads EPEVTQTPSHQVTQMGQEVILRCVPISNHLYFYWYRQILGQKVEFLVSFYNNEISEKSEIFDDQFSVERPDGSNFTLKIRSTKLEDSAMYFCASGGYRGVTPLHFGNGTRLTVT.

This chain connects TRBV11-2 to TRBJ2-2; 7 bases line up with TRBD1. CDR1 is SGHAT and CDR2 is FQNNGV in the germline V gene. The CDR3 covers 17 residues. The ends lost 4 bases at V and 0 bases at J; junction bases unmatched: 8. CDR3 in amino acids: CASSSRGQRSNTGELFF. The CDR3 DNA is TGTGCCAGCAGCTCTCGGGGACAGAGATCGAACACCGGGGAGCTGTTTTTT.

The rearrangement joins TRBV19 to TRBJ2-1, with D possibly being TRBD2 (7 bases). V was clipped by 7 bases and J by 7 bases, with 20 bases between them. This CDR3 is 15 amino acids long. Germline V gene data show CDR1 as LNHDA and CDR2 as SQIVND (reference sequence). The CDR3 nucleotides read TGTGCCAGTAACCAAGGGGGGGGCGAGCGAAATGAGCAGTTCTTC. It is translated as CASNQGGGERNEQFF. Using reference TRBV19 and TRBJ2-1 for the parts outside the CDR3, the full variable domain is DGGITQSPKYLFRKEGQNVTLSCEQNLNHDAMYWYRQDPGQGLRLIYYSQIVNDFQKGDIAEGYSVSREKKESFPLTVTSAQKNPTAFYLCASNQGGGERNEQFFGPGTRLTVL.

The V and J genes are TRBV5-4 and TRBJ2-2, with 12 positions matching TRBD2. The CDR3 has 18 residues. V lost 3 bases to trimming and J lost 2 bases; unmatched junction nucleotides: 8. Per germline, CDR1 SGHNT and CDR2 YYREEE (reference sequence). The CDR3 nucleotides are TGTGCCAGCAGCTCCCCGACTAGCGGGAGTTTTAACACCGGGGAGCTGTTTTTT. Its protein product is CASSSPTSGSFNTGELFF.

Written as DNA, the CDR3 is TGTGCCAGCAGCTTAGGGCGGGAACGGTTTAATGAGCAGTTCTTC. Amino acids: CASSLGRERFNEQFF. The rearrangement uses TRBV7-2 and TRBJ2-1, with a tentative D call TRBD2 (6 bases). V was shortened by 1 base and J by 7 bases, with 14 bases between the two germline ends. CDR1 and CDR2 from the germline V gene are SGHTA and FQGNSA. This CDR3 contains 15 residues.

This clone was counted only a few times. This CDR3 is CASSESSGRSRTGELFF. CDR3 nucleotide sequence: TGTGCCAGCAGCGAATCTAGCGGGAGATCAAGAACCGGGGAGCTGTTTTTT. The chain has TRBV9 and TRBJ2-2, with 10 bases lining up with TRBD2. Germline V CDR1 and CDR2: SGDLS, YYNGEE. V lost 3 bases, J lost 5 bases, and 10 bases stayed unmatched. CDR3 length equals 17 residues.

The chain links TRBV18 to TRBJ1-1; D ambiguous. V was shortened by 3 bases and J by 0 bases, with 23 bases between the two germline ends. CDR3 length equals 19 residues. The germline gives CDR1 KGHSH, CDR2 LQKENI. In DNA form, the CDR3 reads TGTGCCAGCTCACCGCGGCAGCGCGCCACGCTCCTCCTGAACACTGAAGCTTTCTTT. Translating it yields CASSPRQRATLLLNTEAFF.

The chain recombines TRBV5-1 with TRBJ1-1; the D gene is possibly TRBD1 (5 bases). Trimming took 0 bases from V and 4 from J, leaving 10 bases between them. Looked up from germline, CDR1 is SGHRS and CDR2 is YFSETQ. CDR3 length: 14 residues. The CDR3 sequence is CASSLVVGGTEAFF. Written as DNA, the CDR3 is TGCGCCAGCAGCTTGGTCGTGGGGGGCACTGAAGCTTTCTTT.

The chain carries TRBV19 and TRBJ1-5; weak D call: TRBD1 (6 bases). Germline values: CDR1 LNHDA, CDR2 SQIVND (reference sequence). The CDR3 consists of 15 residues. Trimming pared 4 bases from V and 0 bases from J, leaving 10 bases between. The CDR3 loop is CASSRGQISNQPQHF. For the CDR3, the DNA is TGTGCCAGTAGTAGAGGACAGATTAGCAATCAGCCCCAGCATTTT.

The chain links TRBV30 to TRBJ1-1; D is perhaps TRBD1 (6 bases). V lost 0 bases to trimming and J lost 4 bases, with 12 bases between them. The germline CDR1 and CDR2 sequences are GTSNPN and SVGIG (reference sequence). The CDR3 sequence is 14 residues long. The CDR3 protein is CAWSVGTGPTEAFF. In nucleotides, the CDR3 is TGTGCCTGGAGTGTGGGAACAGGGCCCACTGAAGCTTTCTTT.

The CDR3 DNA is TGTGCCAGCAGCCGAGGGACTAGCGGAGACAATGAGCAGTTCTTC. This codes for CASSRGTSGDNEQFF. The rearrangement joins TRBV11-3 to TRBJ2-1; 11 bases map to TRBD2. This CDR3 has 15 residues. The germline V gene has CDR1 SGHNT and CDR2 YENEEA. V lost 5 bases to trimming and J lost 5 bases; unmatched junction nucleotides: 5.

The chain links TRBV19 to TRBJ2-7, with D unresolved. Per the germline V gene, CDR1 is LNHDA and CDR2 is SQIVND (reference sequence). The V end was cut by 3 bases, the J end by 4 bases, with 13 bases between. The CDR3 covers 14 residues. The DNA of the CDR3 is TGTGCCAGTAGTATGAATATCAGACTGTACGAGCAGTACTTC. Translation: CASSMNIRLYEQYF.